The present T cell receptor beta chain was sequenced within a study of shared clonotypes between healthy human individuals. This CDR3 is built from 16 residues. Trimming shortened V by 3 bases and J by 2 bases, and 17 bases separated the two germline ends. Per germline, CDR1 GTSNPN and CDR2 SVGIG (reference sequence). This clone was recorded only once. The table came from immunoSEQ multiplex PCR; TCRdb's copy has only in-frame clones and leaves some out. The sample has about 2.3 million clones; 85% to 95% are singletons. The V and J genes are TRBV30 and TRBJ1-3; no clear D gene. The receptor comes from a man in his late teens or twenties in good health. Some clones in this sample may be carry-over from other donors' samples. Specimen: naive CD4+ T cells from PBMCs. Subset of the sample: CD45RA+ positively selected. Written as DNA, the CDR3 is TGTGCCTGGAGCAAGCAGGTTGGAAGGCCTGGAAACACCATATATTTT. Amino acids: CAWSKQVGRPGNTIYF.